Included here is one TCR beta chain sequence, with context. Germline values: CDR1 KGHDR, CDR2 SFDVKD. The CDR3 contains 12 residues. Trimming removed 7 bases at V and 6 bases at J, with 12 bases between. The entry originates in a study of blood T cell repertoires in COVID-19. The protocol was immunoSEQ multiplex PCR, while the TCRdb copy is restricted to in-frame clones and leaves out a portion. The sample includes fewer than 350,000 clones, approximately 91% of them seen just once. The V gene is TRBV24-1, the J gene TRBJ2-7, with D possibly matching TRBD1 (7 bases). Specimen: PBMCs or T cells enriched from blood (not recorded which). This receptor was obtained from a woman aged 30 to 39 who had been exposed to COVID-19. The DNA for the CDR3 is TGTGCCACCAGCGACAGGGACTCCGAGCAGTACTTC. It encodes CATSDRDSEQYF.